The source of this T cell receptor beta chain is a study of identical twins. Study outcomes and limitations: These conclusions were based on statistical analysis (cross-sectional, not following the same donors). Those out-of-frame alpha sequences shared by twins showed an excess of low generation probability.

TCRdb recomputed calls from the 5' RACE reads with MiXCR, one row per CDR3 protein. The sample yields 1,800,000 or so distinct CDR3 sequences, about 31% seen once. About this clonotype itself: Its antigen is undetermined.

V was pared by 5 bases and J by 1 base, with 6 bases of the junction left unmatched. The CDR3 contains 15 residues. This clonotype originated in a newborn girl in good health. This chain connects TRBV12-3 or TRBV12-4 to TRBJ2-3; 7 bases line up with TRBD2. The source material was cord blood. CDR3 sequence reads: CASSRGTTRTDTQYF. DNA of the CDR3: TGTGCCAGCAGTCGAGGGACTACCCGCACAGATACGCAGTATTTT.